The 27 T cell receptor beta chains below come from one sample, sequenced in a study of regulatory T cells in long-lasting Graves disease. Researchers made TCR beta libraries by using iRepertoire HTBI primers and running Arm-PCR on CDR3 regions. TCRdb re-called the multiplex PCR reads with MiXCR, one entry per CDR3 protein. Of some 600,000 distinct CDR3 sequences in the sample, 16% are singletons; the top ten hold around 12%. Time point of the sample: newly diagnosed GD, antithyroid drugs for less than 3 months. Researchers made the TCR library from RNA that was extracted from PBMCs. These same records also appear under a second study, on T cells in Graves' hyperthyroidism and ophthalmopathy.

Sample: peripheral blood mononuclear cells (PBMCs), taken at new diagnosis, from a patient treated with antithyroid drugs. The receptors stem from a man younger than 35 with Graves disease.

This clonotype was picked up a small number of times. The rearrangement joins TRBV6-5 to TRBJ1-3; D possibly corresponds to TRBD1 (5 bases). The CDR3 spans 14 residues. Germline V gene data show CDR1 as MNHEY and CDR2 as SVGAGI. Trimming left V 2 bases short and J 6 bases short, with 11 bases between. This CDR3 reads CASSYGAEQNTIYF. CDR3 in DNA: TGTGCCAGCAGTTACGGGGCGGAGCAAAACACCATATATTTT.

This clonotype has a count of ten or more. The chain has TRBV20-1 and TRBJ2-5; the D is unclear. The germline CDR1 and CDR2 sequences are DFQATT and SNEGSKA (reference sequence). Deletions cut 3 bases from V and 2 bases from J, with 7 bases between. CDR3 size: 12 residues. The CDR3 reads CSARLGQETQYF. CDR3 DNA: TGCAGTGCTAGGTTAGGACAAGAGACCCAGTACTTC.

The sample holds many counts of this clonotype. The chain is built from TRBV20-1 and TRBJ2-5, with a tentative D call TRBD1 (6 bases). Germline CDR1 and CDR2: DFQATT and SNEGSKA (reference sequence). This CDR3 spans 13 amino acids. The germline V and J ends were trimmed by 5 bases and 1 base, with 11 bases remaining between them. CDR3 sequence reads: CSAHRTVQETQYF. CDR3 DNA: TGCAGTGCTCACCGGACAGTCCAAGAGACCCAGTACTTC.

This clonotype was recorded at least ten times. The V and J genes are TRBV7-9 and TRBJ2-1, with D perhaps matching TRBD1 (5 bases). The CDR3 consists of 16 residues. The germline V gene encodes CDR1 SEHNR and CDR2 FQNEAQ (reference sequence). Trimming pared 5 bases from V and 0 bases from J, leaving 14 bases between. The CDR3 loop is CASSPRTTSSYNEQFF. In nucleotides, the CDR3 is TGTGCCAGCAGCCCCCGGACAACAAGCTCCTACAATGAGCAGTTCTTC. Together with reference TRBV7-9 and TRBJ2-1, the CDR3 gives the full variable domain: DTGVSQNPRHKITKRGQNVTFRCDPISEHNRLYWYRQTLGQGPEFLTYFQNEAQLEKSRLLSDRFSAERPKGSFSTLEIQRTEQGDSAMYLCASSPRTTSSYNEQFFGPGTRLTVL.

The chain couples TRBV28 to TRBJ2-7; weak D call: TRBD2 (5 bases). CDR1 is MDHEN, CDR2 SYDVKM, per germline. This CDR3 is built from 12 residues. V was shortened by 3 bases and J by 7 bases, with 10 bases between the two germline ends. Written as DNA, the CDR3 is TGTGCCAGCAGTTTCGGCGGGCAGGAGCAGTACTTC. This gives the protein CASSFGGQEQYF.

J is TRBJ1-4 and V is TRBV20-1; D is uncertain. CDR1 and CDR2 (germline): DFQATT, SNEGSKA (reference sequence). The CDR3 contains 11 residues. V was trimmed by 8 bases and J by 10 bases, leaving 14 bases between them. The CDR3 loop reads CSTHSPRKLFF. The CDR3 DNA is TGCAGTACGCACAGCCCCCGAAAACTGTTTTTT.

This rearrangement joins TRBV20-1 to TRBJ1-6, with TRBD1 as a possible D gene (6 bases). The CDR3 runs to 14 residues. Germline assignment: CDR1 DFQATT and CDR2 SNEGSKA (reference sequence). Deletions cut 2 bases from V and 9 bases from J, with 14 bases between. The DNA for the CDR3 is TGCAGTGCTAGAATCAGGGGAGAGGGTTCACCCCTCCACTTT. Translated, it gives CSARIRGEGSPLHF.

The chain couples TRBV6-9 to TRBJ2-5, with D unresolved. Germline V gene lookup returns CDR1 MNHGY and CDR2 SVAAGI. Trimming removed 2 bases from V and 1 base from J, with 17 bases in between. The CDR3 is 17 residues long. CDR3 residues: CASSYPRPSDAQETQYF. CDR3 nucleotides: TGTGCCAGCAGTTATCCCCGGCCCTCAGACGCCCAAGAGACCCAGTACTTC.

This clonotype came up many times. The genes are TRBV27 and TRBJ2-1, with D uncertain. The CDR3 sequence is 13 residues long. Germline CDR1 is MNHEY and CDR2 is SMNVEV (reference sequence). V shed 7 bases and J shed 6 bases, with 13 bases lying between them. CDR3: CASTGTPLNEQFF. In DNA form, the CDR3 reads TGTGCCAGCACAGGTACTCCGCTCAATGAGCAGTTCTTC.

The DNA for the CDR3 is TGCAGTGCTGGCCTAAGCAGGGGAGGAAACACCATATATTTT. Protein product: CSAGLSRGGNTIYF. The V call is TRBV20-1, the J call TRBJ1-3; a weak D match, TRBD1 (6 bases). The CDR3 runs to 14 residues. V was shortened by 5 bases and J by 4 bases, with 15 bases between the two germline ends. Germline lookup yields CDR1 DFQATT and CDR2 SNEGSKA (reference sequence).

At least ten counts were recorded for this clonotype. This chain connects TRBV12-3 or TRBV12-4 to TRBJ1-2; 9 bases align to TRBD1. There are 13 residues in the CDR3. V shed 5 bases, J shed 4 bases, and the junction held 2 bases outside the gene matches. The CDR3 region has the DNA TGTGCCAGCAGTACAGGGGGCTCCTATGGCTACACCTTC. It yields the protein CASSTGGSYGYTF.

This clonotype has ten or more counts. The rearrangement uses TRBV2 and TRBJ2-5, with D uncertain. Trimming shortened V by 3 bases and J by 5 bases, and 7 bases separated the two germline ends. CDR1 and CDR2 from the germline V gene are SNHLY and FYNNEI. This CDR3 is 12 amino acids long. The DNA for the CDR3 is TGTGCCAGCAGTGATCCCCCTGAGACCCAGTACTTC. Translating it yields CASSDPPETQYF.

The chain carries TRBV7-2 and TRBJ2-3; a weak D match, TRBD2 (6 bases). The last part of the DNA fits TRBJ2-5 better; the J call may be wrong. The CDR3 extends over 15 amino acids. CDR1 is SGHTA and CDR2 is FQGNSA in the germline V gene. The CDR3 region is CASSPGARGSETQYF. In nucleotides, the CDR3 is TGTGCCAGCAGCCCGGGAGCAAGGGGATCAGAGACCCAGTACTTC.

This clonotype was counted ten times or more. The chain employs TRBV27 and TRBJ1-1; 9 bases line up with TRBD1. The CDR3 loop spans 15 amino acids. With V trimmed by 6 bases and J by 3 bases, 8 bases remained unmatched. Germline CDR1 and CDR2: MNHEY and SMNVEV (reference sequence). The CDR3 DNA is TGTGCCAGCAGAGGACAGGGGTCTAGGGACACTGAAGCTTTCTTT. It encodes CASRGQGSRDTEAFF.

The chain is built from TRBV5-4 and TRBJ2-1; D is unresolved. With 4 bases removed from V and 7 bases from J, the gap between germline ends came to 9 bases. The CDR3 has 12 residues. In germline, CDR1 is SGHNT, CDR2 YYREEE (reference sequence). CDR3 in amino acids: CASSLFSNEQFF. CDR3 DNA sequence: TGTGCCAGCAGCCTGTTTTCTAATGAGCAGTTCTTC.

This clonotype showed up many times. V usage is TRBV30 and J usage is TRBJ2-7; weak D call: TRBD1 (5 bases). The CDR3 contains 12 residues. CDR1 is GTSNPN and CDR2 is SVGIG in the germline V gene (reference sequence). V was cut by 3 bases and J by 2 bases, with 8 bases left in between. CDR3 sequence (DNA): TGTGCCTGGAGAGACAGTACCTACGAGCAGTACTTC. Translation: CAWRDSTYEQYF.

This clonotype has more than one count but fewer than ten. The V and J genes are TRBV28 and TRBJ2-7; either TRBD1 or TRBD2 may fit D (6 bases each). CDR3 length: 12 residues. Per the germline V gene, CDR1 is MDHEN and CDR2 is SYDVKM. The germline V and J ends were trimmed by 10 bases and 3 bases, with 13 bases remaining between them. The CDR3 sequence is CATGAGYYEQYF. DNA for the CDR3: TGTGCCACGGGGGCGGGTTACTACGAGCAGTACTTC.

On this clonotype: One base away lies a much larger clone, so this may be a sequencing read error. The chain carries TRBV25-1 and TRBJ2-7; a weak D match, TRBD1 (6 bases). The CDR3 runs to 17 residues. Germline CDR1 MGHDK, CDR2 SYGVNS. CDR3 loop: CARSGHRQESSSYEQYF. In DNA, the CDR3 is TGTGCCAGAAGTGGCCATCGACAGGAATCCAGCTCCTACGAGCAGTACTTC.

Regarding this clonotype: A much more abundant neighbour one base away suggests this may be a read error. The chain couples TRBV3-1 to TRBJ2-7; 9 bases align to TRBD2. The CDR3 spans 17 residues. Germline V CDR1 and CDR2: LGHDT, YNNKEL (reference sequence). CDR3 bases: TGTGCCCGCAGCCAAGTCGCCCTTAGCGGGAGAGTCAGCGAGCAGTACTTC. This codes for CARSQVALSGRVSEQYF.

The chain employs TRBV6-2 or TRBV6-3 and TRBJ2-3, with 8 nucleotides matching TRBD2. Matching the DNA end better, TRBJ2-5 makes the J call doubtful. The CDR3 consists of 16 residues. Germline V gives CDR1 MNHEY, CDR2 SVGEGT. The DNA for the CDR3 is TGTGCCAGCAGATCAACCACAGCGGGAGATAGGGAGACCCAGTACTTC. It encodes CASRSTTAGDRETQYF.

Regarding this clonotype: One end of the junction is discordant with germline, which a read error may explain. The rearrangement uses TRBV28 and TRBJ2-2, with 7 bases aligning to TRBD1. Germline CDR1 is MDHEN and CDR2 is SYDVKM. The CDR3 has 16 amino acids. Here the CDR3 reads CASSSGQTMNTGKLFF. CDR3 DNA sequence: TGTGCCAGCAGTTCGGGACAGACTATGAACACCGGGAAGCTGTTTTTT.

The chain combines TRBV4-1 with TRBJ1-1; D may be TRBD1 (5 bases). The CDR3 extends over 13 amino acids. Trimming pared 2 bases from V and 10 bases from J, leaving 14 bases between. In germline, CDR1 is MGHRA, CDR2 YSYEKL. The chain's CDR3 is CASSQTEERGAFF. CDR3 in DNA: TGCGCCAGCAGCCAAACGGAAGAAAGGGGAGCTTTCTTT.

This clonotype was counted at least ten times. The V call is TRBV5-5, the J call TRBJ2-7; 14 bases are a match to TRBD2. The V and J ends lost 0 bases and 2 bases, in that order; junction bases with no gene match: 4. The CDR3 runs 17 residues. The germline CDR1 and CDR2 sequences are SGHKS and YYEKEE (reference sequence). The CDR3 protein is CASSLAWTSGRPYEQYF. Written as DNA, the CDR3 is TGTGCCAGCAGCTTGGCCTGGACTAGCGGGAGGCCCTACGAGCAGTACTTC.

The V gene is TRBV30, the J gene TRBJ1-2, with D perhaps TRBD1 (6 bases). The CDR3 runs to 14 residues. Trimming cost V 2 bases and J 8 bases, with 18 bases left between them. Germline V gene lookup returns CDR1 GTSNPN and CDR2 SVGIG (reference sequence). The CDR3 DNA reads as TGTGCCTGGAGTCCGGTCGGGGGGGCTGAGGGCTACACCTTC. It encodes CAWSPVGGAEGYTF.

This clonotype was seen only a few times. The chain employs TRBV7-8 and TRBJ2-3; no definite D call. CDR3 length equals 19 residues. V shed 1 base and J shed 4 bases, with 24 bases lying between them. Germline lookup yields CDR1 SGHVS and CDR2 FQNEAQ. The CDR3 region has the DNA TGTGCCAGCAGCTTAGGACGGTTGTGGGGAACCTTCAGCGCAGATACGCAGTATTTT. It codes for CASSLGRLWGTFSADTQYF.

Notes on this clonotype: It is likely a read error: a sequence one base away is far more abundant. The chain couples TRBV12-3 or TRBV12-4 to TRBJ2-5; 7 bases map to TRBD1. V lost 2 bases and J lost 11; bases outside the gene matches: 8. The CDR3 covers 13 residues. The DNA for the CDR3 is TGTGCCAGCAGTTTATCGGTCGGACAGGCGCAGTACTTC. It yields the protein CASSLSVGQAQYF.

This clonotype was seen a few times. The CDR3 bases are TGCGCCAGCAGCTTGGGAGGACTAGCGGGAAGAGAGACCCAGTACTTC. Amino acid sequence: CASSLGGLAGRETQYF. The rearrangement joins TRBV5-1 to TRBJ2-5, with 12 bases fitting TRBD2. The ends lost 0 bases at V and 4 bases at J; junction bases unmatched: 4. The length of the CDR3 is 16 residues. The germline V gene encodes CDR1 SGHRS and CDR2 YFSETQ.